The 25 T cell receptor beta chains below all came from one sample that was sequenced in a study of monozygotic twins with inflammatory bowel disease. After re-calling the 5' RACE reads, TCRdb lists one entry per CDR3 protein, DNA absent. The listing contains 350,000 to 500,000 distinct CDR3 sequences. Specimen: blood. The source of these receptors is a human donor with ulcerative colitis or Crohn's disease, or a healthy co-twin of an affected twin (not recorded which).

The genes are TRBV20-1 and TRBJ2-2; TCRdb names TRBD1, which stays unverified in the absence of DNA. The CDR3 runs 16 residues. CDR1 is DFQATT, CDR2 SNEGSKA, per germline (reference sequence). CDR3 region: CSARSPGTGFSGELFF.

This chain's CDR3 is CASSPGLLQSGYEQYF. The rearrangement joins TRBV18 to TRBJ2-7; TCRdb names TRBD2, which stays unverified in the absence of DNA. The CDR3 is made up of 16 amino acids. CDR1 is KGHSH and CDR2 is LQKENI in the germline V gene.

The chain has TRBV20-1 and TRBJ1-5. The CDR3 sequence is 13 residues long. Germline V lookup: CDR1 DFQATT, CDR2 SNEGSKA (reference sequence). The CDR3 here is CSAGAGGLQPQHF.

The J gene is TRBJ2-5, the V gene TRBV20-1; the TRBD2 assignment by TCRdb is unverifiable without DNA. Germline values: CDR1 DFQATT, CDR2 SNEGSKA (reference sequence). The CDR3 is made up of 14 amino acids. The CDR3 region is CSARGSTSVETQYF.

This chain uses TRBV5-1 with TRBJ2-2; TCRdb designates TRBD1, a call that cannot be tested without DNA. CDR1 is SGHRS and CDR2 is YFSETQ in the germline V gene. The CDR3 extends over 15 amino acids. CDR3 sequence: CASSSGTLVSGELFF.

The chain links TRBV5-1 to TRBJ2-5; the TCRdb call, TRBD1, lacks DNA for checking. The CDR3 length is 16 residues. Germline lookup yields CDR1 SGHRS and CDR2 YFSETQ. Here the CDR3 reads CASSLVTAPYQETQYF.

The J gene is TRBJ2-3, the V gene TRBV2. The germline CDR1 and CDR2 sequences are SNHLY and FYNNEI. This CDR3 contains 15 residues. CDR3 residues: CASSAGGSSTDTQYF.

The chain combines TRBV29-1 with TRBJ2-7. CDR3 size: 12 residues. CDR1 SQVTM and CDR2 ANQGSEA come from the germline V gene. CDR3 loop: CSVEDFRYEQYF.

The rearrangement joins TRBV13 to TRBJ2-2; the TCRdb call, TRBD1, lacks DNA for checking. CDR3 length equals 16 residues. Germline V CDR1 and CDR2: PRHDT, FYEKMQ (reference sequence). The CDR3 sequence is CASSQPGQRNTGELFF.

This rearrangement joins TRBV7-9 to TRBJ1-3. This CDR3 has 15 residues. CDR1 and CDR2 from the germline V gene are SEHNR and FQNEAQ (reference sequence). The CDR3 spells CASSIGPVSGNTIYF.

The chain carries TRBV7-8 and TRBJ2-2; the D gene TCRdb calls, TRBD2, cannot be checked with no DNA. The germline gives CDR1 SGHVS, CDR2 FQNEAQ. The CDR3 extends over 14 amino acids. This chain's CDR3 is CASSFKRVDGELFF.

This rearrangement joins TRBV5-1 to TRBJ2-2. CDR3 length: 15 amino acids. Germline CDR1 and CDR2: SGHRS and YFSETQ. The CDR3 loop reads CASSLVQLYTGELFF.

CDR3 amino acids: CAWSVNWNTEAFF. The J gene is TRBJ1-1, the V gene TRBV30. Germline V gene sequence: CDR1 GTSNPN, CDR2 SVGIG (reference sequence). CDR3 length equals 13 residues.

The V gene is TRBV27, the J gene TRBJ2-2; lacking DNA, the TRBD2 call made by TCRdb goes unchecked. Germline values: CDR1 MNHEY, CDR2 SMNVEV (reference sequence). This CDR3 contains 19 residues. The CDR3 loop is CASSLIVPSGAPNTGELFF.

CDR3 in amino acids: CAWSVTDTYGYTF. The chain has TRBV30 and TRBJ1-2; the TCRdb D gene call, TRBD1, has no DNA to confirm it. This CDR3 contains 13 residues. Per germline, CDR1 GTSNPN and CDR2 SVGIG (reference sequence).

The chain links TRBV28 to TRBJ2-3; TCRdb returns TRBD1, unconfirmable since there is no DNA. This CDR3 has 16 residues. Germline CDR1 MDHEN, CDR2 SYDVKM. CDR3: CASSLGTGLVRDTQYF.

The chain carries TRBV24-1 and TRBJ1-5. Germline lookup yields CDR1 KGHDR and CDR2 SFDVKD. This CDR3 comprises 15 residues. CDR3 sequence: CATSDSQGPNQPQHF.

This sequence joins TRBV2 and TRBJ1-1; the D call of TRBD1 rests on TCRdb alone, since no DNA is present to check it. CDR1 and CDR2 from the germline V gene are SNHLY and FYNNEI. The CDR3 runs to 14 residues. The CDR3 protein is CASSVGQGNTEAFF. Filled out from reference TRBV2 and TRBJ1-1, the complete variable domain reads EPEVTQTPSHQVTQMGQEVILRCVPISNHLYFYWYRQILGQKVEFLVSFYNNEISEKSEIFDDQFSVERPDGSNFTLKIRSTKLEDSAMYFCASSVGQGNTEAFFGQGTRLTVV.

The V gene is TRBV27, the J gene TRBJ1-6. The germline gives CDR1 MNHEY, CDR2 SMNVEV (reference sequence). This CDR3 has 13 residues. CDR3: CASSSFRNSPLHF.

The chain recombines TRBV11-1 with TRBJ1-1. This CDR3 region has 13 residues. The germline gives CDR1 SGHAT, CDR2 FQDESV (reference sequence). CDR3 sequence: CASTFGANTEAFF.

This chain connects TRBV28 to TRBJ2-1. The germline V gene has CDR1 MDHEN and CDR2 SYDVKM. CDR3 length: 11 amino acids. The CDR3 loop reads CASQGRHEQFF.

The V gene is TRBV18, the J gene TRBJ2-3; the D call from TCRdb, TRBD2, cannot be confirmed without DNA. Germline lookup yields CDR1 KGHSH and CDR2 LQKENI. The CDR3 totals 17 residues. The CDR3 sequence is CASSPALAGTVTDTQYF.

The V and J genes are TRBV11-1 and TRBJ1-6. From germline, CDR1 is SGHAT and CDR2 FQDESV (reference sequence). The CDR3 is 15 amino acids. The CDR3 here is CASSLEGVVNSPLHF.

The chain is built from TRBV30 and TRBJ2-5. The CDR3 loop spans 11 amino acids. Germline-derived CDR1 and CDR2 are GTSNPN and SVGIG (reference sequence). The CDR3 is CAWRAQETQYF. Drawing the rest from reference TRBV30 and TRBJ2-5, the complete variable domain is SQTIHQWPATLVQPVGSPLSLECTVEGTSNPNLYWYRQAAGRGLQLLFYSVGIGQISSEVPQNLSASRPQDRQFILSSKKLLLSDSGFYLCAWRAQETQYFGPGTRLLVL.

The chain combines TRBV5-1 with TRBJ2-1; the D gene TCRdb calls, TRBD1, cannot be checked with no DNA. The CDR3 totals 13 residues. Germline assignment: CDR1 SGHRS and CDR2 YFSETQ. The CDR3 sequence is CASSRDNDNEQFF.